This T cell receptor (beta chain) was identified in a study of T-cell memory formation after mild COVID-19. Whole-study findings and limits: Pre-infection memory held some responding clones, suggesting pre-existing cross-reactive T cells responded. Shrinking CD4+ clones were chiefly CM and EM; CD8+ ones were chiefly EMRA.

Germline V gene lookup returns CDR1 MGHRA and CDR2 YSYEKL. The CDR3 has 15 residues. The J segment lost 5 bases and the V segment lost 4 bases, leaving 8 bases of the junction unmatched. The table lists this clonotype with a few counts. The antigen remains undetermined. 5'RACE with constant-segment primers yielded barcoded, UMI-tagged TCR alpha and TCR beta cDNA libraries. TCRdb ran MiXCR on the 5' RACE reads and lists one entry per CDR3 protein. The sample comprises about 130,000 distinct CDR3 sequences, approximately 15% of which are singletons, and approximately 5.5% rests with the top ten. The source material was PBMCs or a T cell subset sorted from them (not recorded which). The chain joins TRBV4-1 to TRBJ2-7; 10 positions match TRBD1. This clonotype originated in a man aged 18 to 30 who had mild COVID-19 (a few samples of this study predate the infection). Cell type and time point are not known. The CDR3 here is CASSPHRDRGDEQYF. The DNA for the CDR3 is TGCGCCAGCAGCCCGCATCGGGACAGGGGAGACGAGCAGTACTTC.